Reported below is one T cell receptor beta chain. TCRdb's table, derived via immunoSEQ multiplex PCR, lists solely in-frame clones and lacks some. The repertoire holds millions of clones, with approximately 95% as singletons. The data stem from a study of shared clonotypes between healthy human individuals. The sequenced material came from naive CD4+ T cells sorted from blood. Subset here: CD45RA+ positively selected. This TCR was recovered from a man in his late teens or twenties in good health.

The CDR3 sequence is CASSLGPGQHAEQYF. The CDR3 DNA sequence: TGTGCCAGCAGCTTGGGACCGGGACAGCACGCCGAGCAGTACTTC. This chain connects TRBV5-6 to TRBJ2-7, with 7 bases fitting TRBD1. From germline, CDR1 is SGHDT and CDR2 YYEEEE. V was clipped by 0 bases and J by 6 bases; unmatched bases: 9. This CDR3 contains 15 residues.